The subject of this entry is one TCR beta chain. The protocol was immunoSEQ multiplex PCR, while the TCRdb copy is restricted to in-frame clones and leaves out a portion. The sample records 70,000 to 95,000 clones, less than 90% being singletons. The sample belongs to a study of OX40 agonist ivuxolimab in advanced cancers. V was clipped by 0 bases and J by 5 bases, with 10 bases between them. In germline, CDR1 is SEHNR, CDR2 FQNEAQ (reference sequence). The CDR3 extends over 14 amino acids. Material: CD4+ or CD8+ T cells sorted from blood, obtained in a trial of the OX40 agonist ivuxolimab. V gene TRBV7-9 combines with J gene TRBJ2-5; D call uncertain. The clonotype comes from an adult with an advanced solid tumor such as melanoma, head and neck, liver or kidney cancer. CDR3 DNA sequence: TGTGCCAGCAGCTTAGCCCTGGAAGGGGAGACCCAGTACTTC. Encoded protein: CASSLALEGETQYF. Using reference TRBV7-9 and TRBJ2-5 for the parts outside the CDR3, the full variable domain is DTGVSQNPRHKITKRGQNVTFRCDPISEHNRLYWYRQTLGQGPEFLTYFQNEAQLEKSRLLSDRFSAERPKGSFSTLEIQRTEQGDSAMYLCASSLALEGETQYFGPGTRLLVL.